Listed below are T cell receptor beta chains from one sample, sequenced in a study of cytomegalovirus exposure and HLA in healthy donors. The data were produced by immunoSEQ multiplex PCR, yet TCRdb's version contains in-frame clones alone and is incomplete. The sample gives 95,000 to 130,000 clones, about 86% of which show up once; around 4.2% is in the top ten. The specimen sequenced was PBMCs. These receptors came from a woman younger than 45 in good health and CMV-seronegative. CDR3s include the opening cysteine and the closing phenylalanine or tryptophan. D genes are given only for firm matches. Clone sizes are given selectively: once, few, many, or a class where the clone is expanded.

>TRBJ2-1|TRBD2|NA|TRBV7-2
TGTGCCAGCAGCTTACTAGCGGCCAAGAATGAGCAGTTCTTC
CASSLLAAKNEQFF
>TRBJ2-3|TRBD1|once|TRBV28
TGTGCCAGCTCCCTAAGACAGGGAGAAGATACGCAGTATTTT
CASSLRQGEDTQYF
>TRBJ1-1|NA|NA|TRBV5-4
TGTGCCAGCAGCTTGAACCTAGAACCTGAAGCTTTCTTT
CASSLNLEPEAFF
>TRBJ2-7|TRBD1|NA|TRBV7-9
TGTGCCAGCAGCTTAGGACCGGGACAGGGAGCCTACGAGCAGTACTTC
CASSLGPGQGAYEQYF
>TRBJ2-5|TRBD1|NA|TRBV28
TGTGCCAGCAGGGGACAGGGGGCGAAAGAGACCCAGTACTTC
CASRGQGAKETQYF
>TRBJ2-1|NA|NA|TRBV7-3
TGTGCCAGCAGCCCCGGGAGTCCAGGAAATGAGCAGTTCTTC
CASSPGSPGNEQFF
>TRBJ2-7|NA|NA|TRBV21-1
TGTGCCAGCAGCCGGGACACCTACGAGCAGTACTTC
CASSRDTYEQYF
>TRBJ1-1|TRBD1|NA|TRBV18
TGTGCCAGCTCACCAGACAGGGTCTGGGCTGAAGCTTTCTTT
CASSPDRVWAEAFF
>TRBJ2-1|NA|NA|TRBV5-1
TGCGCCAGCAGCCCGCGGCGGGTATCGAGCTCCTACAATGAGCAGTTCTTC
CASSPRRVSSSYNEQFF
>TRBJ2-7|TRBD1|NA|TRBV28
TGTGCCAGCAGTCTGGACAGGGCGGGATACGAGCAGTACTTC
CASSLDRAGYEQYF
>TRBJ2-7|NA|NA|TRBV28
TGTGCCAGCAGTTTACAGGGATACGAGCAGTACTTC
CASSLQGYEQYF
>TRBJ1-5|NA|NA|TRBV30
TGTGCCTGGAGTCTCCGGGGGGGCATAAATCAGCCCCAGCATTTT
CAWSLRGGINQPQHF
>TRBJ1-2|NA|NA|TRBV6-1
TGTGCCAGCAGTGAACGGTTTGACAGCCTCGGGGGCTACACCTTC
CASSERFDSLGGYTF
>TRBJ2-5|TRBD2|NA|TRBV6-5
TGTGCCAGCAGCCGAACGGGGGGAGAGACCCAGTACTTC
CASSRTGGETQYF
>TRBJ2-3|NA|once|TRBV10-3
TGTGCCATCAGTGAACGGGACATGGGTCCAGATACGCAGTATTTT
CAISERDMGPDTQYF
>TRBJ1-4|TRBD1|NA|TRBV6-1
TGTGCCAGCAGTGAGATCCCGGGACAGGGGAATGAAAAACTGTTTTTT
CASSEIPGQGNEKLFF
>TRBJ2-7|TRBD1|few|TRBV5-1
TGCGCCAGCAGCTCCGGGACAGTCTACGAGCAGTACTTC
CASSSGTVYEQYF
>TRBJ2-7|NA|NA|TRBV7-9
TGTGCCAGCAGCGGCAGGGGCAACGAGCAGTACTTC
CASSGRGNEQYF
>TRBJ2-3|NA|NA|TRBV13
TGTGCCACCGCAGGGGGCTTCGCGGGAGGGCAAAGCACAGATACGCAGTATTTT
CATAGGFAGGQSTDTQYF
>TRBJ2-7|TRBD1|NA|TRBV4-1
TGCGCCAGCAGCCAAGTGACAGGGGCGATTTACGAGCAGTACTTC
CASSQVTGAIYEQYF
>TRBJ1-5|TRBD1|NA|TRBV7-2
TGTGCCAGCGCCAGGGGGGTCAATCAGCCCCAGCATTTT
CASARGVNQPQHF
>TRBJ2-7|NA|NA|TRBV28
TGTGCCAGCAGTTTGGTGAACTACGAGCAGTACTTC
CASSLVNYEQYF
>TRBJ1-4|NA|NA|TRBV5-1
TGCGCCAGCAGCTTCAGTACAACTAATGAAAAACTGTTTTTT
CASSFSTTNEKLFF
>TRBJ2-5|TRBD1|NA|TRBV14
TGTGCCAGCTCAAGGGACAGAATACAAGAGACCCAGTACTTC
CASSRDRIQETQYF
>TRBJ1-4|NA|NA|TRBV18
TGTGCCAGCTCACCCGGTGCAACTAATGAAAAACTGTTTTTT
CASSPGATNEKLFF
>TRBJ2-1|NA|NA|TRBV9
TGTGCCAGCAGCGACAGGTACAACAATGAGCAGTTCTTC
CASSDRYNNEQFF
>TRBJ1-5|TRBD1|NA|TRBV6-1
TGTGCCAGCAGTGCGTACGGGACAGGGAGCAATCAGCCCCAGCATTTT
CASSAYGTGSNQPQHF
>TRBJ2-7|TRBD1|once|TRBV7-2
TGTGCCAGCAGCTCGGGACAGCTCTACGAGCAGTACTTC
CASSSGQLYEQYF
>TRBJ1-1|TRBD1|NA|TRBV28
TGTGCCAGCAGTTACTCAGGGGGTACTGAAGCTTTCTTT
CASSYSGGTEAFF
>TRBJ2-1|TRBD2|NA|TRBV7-2
TGTGCCAGCAGCGTCGGGACTAGCGGAGGAGGCTACAATGAGCAGTTCTTC
CASSVGTSGGGYNEQFF
>TRBJ1-2|TRBD1|NA|TRBV6-6
TGTGCCAGCAAGGACAGGGAATCGGATGGCTACACCTTC
CASKDRESDGYTF
>TRBJ2-1|TRBD2|NA|TRBV28
TGTGCCAGCAGTTCATCCGCGGGAGCCTGGCATGAGCAGTTCTTC
CASSSSAGAWHEQFF
>TRBJ2-1|NA|NA|TRBV19
TGTGCCAGTAGTACCAAGACAGGTTTCAATGAGCAGTTCTTC
CASSTKTGFNEQFF
>TRBJ1-1|TRBD1|NA|TRBV6-1
TGTGCCTGTTTGTCAGGGGGCGGGAACACTGAAGCTTTCTTT
CACLSGGGNTEAFF